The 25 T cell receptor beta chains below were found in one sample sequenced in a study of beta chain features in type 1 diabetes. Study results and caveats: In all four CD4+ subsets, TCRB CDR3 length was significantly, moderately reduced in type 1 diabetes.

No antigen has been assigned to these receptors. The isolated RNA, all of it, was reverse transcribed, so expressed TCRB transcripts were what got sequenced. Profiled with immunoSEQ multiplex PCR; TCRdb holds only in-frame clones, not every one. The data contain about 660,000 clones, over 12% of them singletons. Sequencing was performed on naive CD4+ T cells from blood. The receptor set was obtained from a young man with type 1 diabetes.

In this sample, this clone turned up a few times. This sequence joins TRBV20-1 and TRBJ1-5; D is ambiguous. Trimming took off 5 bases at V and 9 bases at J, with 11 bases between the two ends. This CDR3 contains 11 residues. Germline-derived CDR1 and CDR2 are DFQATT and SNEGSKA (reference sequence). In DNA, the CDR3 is TGCAGTGCTCTCTTCGTAGGGCCCCAGCATTTT. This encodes CSALFVGPQHF.

CDR3 region: CASSWEGWTDTQYF. DNA for the CDR3: TGCGCCAGCAGCTGGGAAGGGTGGACAGATACGCAGTATTTT. This chain joins TRBV5-1 and TRBJ2-3; no definite D call. Germline V gives CDR1 SGHRS, CDR2 YFSETQ. This CDR3 is 14 amino acids long. With 3 bases removed from V and 3 bases from J, the gap between germline ends came to 11 bases.

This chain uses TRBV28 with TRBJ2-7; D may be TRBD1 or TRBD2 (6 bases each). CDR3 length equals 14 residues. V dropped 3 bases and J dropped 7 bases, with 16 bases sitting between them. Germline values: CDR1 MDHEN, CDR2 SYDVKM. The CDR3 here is CASSLGGGRGEQYF. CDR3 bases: TGTGCCAGCAGTTTGGGTGGGGGGCGCGGTGAGCAGTACTTC.

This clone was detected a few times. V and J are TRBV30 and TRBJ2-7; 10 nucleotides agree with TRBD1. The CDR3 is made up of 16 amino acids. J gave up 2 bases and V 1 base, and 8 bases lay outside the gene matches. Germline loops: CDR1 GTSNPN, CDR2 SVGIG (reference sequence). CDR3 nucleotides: TGTGCCTGGAGTGAGACAGACAGGGGGCGAACCTACGAGCAGTACTTC. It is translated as CAWSETDRGRTYEQYF.

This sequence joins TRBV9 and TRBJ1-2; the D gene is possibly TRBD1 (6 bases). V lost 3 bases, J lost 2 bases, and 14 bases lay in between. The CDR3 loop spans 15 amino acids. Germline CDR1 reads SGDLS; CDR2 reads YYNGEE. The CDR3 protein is CASSGGTRGNYGYTF. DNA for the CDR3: TGTGCCAGCAGCGGAGGGACAAGAGGGAACTATGGCTACACCTTC. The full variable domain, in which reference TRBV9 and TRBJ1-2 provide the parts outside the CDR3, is DSGVTQTPKHLITATGQRVTLRCSPRSGDLSVYWYQQSLDQGLQFLIQYYNGEERAKGNILERFSAQQFPDLHSELNLSSLELGDSALYFCASSGGTRGNYGYTFGSGTRLTVV.

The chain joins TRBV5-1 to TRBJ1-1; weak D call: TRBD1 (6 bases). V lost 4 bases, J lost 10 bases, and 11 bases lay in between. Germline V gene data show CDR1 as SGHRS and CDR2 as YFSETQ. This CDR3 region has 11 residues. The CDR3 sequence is CASSTQGAAFF. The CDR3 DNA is TGCGCCAGCAGCACACAGGGAGCAGCTTTCTTT.

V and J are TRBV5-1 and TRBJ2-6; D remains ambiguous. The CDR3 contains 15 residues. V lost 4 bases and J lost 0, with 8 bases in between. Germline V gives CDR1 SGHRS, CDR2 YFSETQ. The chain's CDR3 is CASSEPGSGANVLTF. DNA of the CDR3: TGCGCCAGCAGCGAACCGGGCTCTGGGGCCAACGTCCTGACTTTC.

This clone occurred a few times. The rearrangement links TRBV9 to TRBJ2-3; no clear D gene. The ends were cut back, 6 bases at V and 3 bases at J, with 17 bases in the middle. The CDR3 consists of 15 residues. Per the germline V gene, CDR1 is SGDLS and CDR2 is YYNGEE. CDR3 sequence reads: CASIHGGPTTDTQYF. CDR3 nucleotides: TGTGCCAGCATTCACGGCGGTCCAACAACAGATACGCAGTATTTT.

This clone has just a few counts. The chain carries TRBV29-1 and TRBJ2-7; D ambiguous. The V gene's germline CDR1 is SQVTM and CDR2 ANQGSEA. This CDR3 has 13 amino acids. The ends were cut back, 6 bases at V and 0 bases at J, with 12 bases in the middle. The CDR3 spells CSVLGKSSYEQYF. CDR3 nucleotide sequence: TGCAGCGTCCTAGGAAAGAGCTCCTACGAGCAGTACTTC.

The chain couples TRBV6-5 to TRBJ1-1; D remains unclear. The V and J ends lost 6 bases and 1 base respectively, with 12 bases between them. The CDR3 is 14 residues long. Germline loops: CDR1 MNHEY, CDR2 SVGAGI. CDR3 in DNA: TGTGCCAGCAGCTTTGAGGAAGCGAACACTGAAGCTTTCTTT. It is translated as CASSFEEANTEAFF.

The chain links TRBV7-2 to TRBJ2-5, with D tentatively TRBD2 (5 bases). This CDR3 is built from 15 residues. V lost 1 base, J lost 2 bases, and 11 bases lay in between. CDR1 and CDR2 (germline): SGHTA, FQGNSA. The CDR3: CASSLESGRQETQYF. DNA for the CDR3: TGTGCCAGCAGCTTAGAGTCGGGAAGACAAGAGACCCAGTACTTC.

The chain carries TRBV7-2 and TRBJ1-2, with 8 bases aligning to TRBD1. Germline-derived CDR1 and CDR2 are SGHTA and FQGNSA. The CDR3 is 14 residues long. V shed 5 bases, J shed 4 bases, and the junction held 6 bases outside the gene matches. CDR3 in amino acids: CASSTFTGGYGYTF. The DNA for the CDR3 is TGTGCCAGCAGCACATTCACAGGGGGCTATGGCTACACCTTC.

The CDR3 DNA follows: TGTGCCAGCAGTTTTGGGAGGGAGAATATGAATGAGCAGTTCTTC. Protein: CASSFGRENMNEQFF. The chain is built from TRBV27 and TRBJ2-1, with 7 bases identical to TRBD2. The germline gives CDR1 MNHEY, CDR2 SMNVEV (reference sequence). Trimming removed 3 bases from V and 7 bases from J; junction bases left unmatched: 9. The CDR3 covers 15 residues.

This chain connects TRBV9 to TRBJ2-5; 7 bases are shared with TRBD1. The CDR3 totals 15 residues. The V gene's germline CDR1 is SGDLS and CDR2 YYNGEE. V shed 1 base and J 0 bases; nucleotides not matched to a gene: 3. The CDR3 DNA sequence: TGTGCCAGCAGCGTAAGGACAGGTGACCAAGAGACCCAGTACTTC. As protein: CASSVRTGDQETQYF.

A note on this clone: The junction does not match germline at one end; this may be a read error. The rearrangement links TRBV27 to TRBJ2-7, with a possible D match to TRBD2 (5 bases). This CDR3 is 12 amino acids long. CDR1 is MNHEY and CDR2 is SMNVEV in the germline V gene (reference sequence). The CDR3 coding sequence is TGTGCCAGCAGTTTAAGCGGCGGGCGAGTCTTCTTC. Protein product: CASSLSGGRVFF.

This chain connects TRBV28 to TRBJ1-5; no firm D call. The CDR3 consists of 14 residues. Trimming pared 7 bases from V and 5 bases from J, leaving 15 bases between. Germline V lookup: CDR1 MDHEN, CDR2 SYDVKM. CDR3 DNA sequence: TGTGCCAGCACCGTGGGTACTGCCCATCAGCCCCAGCATTTT. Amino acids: CASTVGTAHQPQHF.

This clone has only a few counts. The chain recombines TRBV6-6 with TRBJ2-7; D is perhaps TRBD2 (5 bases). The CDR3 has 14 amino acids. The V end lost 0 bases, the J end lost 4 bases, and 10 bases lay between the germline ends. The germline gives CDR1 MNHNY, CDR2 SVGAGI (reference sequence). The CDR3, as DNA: TGTGCCAGCAGTTACTCGGCACTAGGTTACGAGCAGTACTTC. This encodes CASSYSALGYEQYF.

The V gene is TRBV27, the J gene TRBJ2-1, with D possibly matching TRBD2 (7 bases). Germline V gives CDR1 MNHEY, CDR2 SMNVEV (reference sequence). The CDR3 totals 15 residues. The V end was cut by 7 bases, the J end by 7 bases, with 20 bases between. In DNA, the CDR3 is TGTGCCAGCACCTCGAGGGGGGGGATTGGGAATGAGCAGTTCTTC. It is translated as CASTSRGGIGNEQFF.

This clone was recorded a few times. The DNA for the CDR3 is TGTGCCTGGAGGGCCGGGGACAGACACACCGGGGAGCTGTTTTTT. This gives the protein CAWRAGDRHTGELFF. J is TRBJ2-2 and V is TRBV30; 7 positions match TRBD1. The germline gives CDR1 GTSNPN, CDR2 SVGIG (reference sequence). J was trimmed by 3 bases and V by 3 bases; bases with no gene match: 7. This CDR3 contains 15 residues.

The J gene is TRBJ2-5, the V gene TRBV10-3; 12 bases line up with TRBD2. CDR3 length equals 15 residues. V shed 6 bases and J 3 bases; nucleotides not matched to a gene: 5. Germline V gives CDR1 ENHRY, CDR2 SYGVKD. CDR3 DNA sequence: TGTGCCATCAGGGCTAGCGGGAGGGTAGAAGAGACCCAGTACTTC. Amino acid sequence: CAIRASGRVEETQYF.

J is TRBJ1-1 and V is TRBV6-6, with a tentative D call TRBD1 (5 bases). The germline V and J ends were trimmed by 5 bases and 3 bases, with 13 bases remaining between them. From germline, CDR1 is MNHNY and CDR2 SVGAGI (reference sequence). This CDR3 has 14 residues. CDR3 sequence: CASSRGARDTEAFF. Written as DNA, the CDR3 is TGTGCCAGCAGTCGTGGGGCGCGGGACACTGAAGCTTTCTTT.

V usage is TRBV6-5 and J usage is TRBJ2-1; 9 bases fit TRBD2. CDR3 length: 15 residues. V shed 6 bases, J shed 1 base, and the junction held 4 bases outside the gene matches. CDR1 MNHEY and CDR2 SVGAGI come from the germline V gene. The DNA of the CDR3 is TGTGCCAGCAGCCTACTAGCGGGTTCCTACAATGAGCAGTTCTTC. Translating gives CASSLLAGSYNEQFF.

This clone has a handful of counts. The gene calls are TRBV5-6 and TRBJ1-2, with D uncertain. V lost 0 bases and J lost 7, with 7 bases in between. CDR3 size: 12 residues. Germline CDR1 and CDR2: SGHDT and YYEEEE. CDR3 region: CASSLERAGYTF. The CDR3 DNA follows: TGTGCCAGCAGCTTGGAGCGGGCTGGCTACACCTTC. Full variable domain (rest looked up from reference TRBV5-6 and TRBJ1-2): DAGVTQSPTHLIKTRGQQVTLRCSPKSGHDTVSWYQQALGQGPQFIFQYYEEEERQRGNFPDRFSGHQFPNYSSELNVNALLLGDSALYLCASSLERAGYTFGSGTRLTVV.

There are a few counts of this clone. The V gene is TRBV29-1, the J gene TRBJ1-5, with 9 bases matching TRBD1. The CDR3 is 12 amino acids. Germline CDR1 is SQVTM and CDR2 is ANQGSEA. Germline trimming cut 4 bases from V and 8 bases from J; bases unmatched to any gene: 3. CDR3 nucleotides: TGCAGCGTTGCCGGACAGGGGAAGCCCCAGCATTTT. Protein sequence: CSVAGQGKPQHF.

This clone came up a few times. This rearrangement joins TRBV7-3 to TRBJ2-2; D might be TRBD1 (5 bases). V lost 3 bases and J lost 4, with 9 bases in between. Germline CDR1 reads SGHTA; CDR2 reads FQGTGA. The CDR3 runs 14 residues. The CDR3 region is CASSFDSVTGELFF. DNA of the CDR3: TGTGCCAGCAGCTTCGACAGTGTCACCGGGGAGCTGTTTTTT.